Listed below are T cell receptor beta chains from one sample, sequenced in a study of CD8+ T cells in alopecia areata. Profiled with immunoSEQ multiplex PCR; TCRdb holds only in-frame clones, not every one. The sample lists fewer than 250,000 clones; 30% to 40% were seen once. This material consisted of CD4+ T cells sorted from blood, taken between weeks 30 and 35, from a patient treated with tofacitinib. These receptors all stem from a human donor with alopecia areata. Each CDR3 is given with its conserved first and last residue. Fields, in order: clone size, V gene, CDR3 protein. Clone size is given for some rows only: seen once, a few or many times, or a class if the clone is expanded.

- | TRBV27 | CASRTGGTNYGYTF
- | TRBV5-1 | CASSFNGRTEAFF
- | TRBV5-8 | CASSFQRANEQFF
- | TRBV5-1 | CASSRSDGETQYF
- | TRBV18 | CASSPLAPGQSNSPLHF
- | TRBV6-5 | CASSYQGGTEAFF
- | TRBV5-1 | CASSSAITAISYEQYF
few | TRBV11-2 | CASSLAGARGKLFF
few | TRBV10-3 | CAISEGHRGNIQYF
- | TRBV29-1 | CSVVFEKAYFYEQYF
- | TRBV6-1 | CASSATGPPSGANVLTF
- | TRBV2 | CASSSGSGGAGIQYF
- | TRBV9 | CASSVAGQGSYNEQFF
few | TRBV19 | CASSMGWKETQYF
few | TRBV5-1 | CASNPTGLNYGYTF
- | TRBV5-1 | CASSLSSGSRETQYF
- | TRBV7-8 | CASSLAGTSFTDTQYF
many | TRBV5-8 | CASIRSSSSYNEQFF
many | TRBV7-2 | CASSLQLTDTQYF
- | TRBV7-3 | CASSSHGGPYNEQFF
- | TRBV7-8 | CASSRGTAEQYF
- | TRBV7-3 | CASSLTASYSPLHF
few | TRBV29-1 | CSVEIGGSGSGANVLTF
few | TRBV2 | CASRSDRIAKNIQYF
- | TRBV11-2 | CASSSISGRALAKNIQYF
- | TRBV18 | CASSPPSAGGPDTQYF
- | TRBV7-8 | CASSPSGGTYNEQFF
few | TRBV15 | CATSREAGWALGSSGANVLTF
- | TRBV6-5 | CASKQGTSGVEQYF
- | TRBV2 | CASSADRRYGYTF
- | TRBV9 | CASSVAPGTNSPLHF
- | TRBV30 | CAWSSAGTEAFF
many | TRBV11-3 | CASSERQGAGEQFF
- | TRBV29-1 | CSVGDRGGYTF
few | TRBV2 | CASTKLYTEAFF
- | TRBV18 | CASQGQSTDTQYF
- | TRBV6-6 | CASTGTPTTYEQYF
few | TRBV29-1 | CSVAGGGNEKLFF
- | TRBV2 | CASSGDGAYGYTF
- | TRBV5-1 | CASSAPASGFNTGELFF